A single sample is the source of the 15 T cell receptor beta chains below, sequenced in a study of regulatory T cells in long-lasting Graves disease. TCR beta libraries were built with iRepertoire HTBI primers and Arm-PCR of CDR3 regions. Via MiXCR, TCRdb re-called the multiplex PCR reads, giving one row per CDR3 protein. The table shows 400,000 to 500,000 distinct CDR3 sequences, with roughly 15% occurring only once. The time point denotes: newly diagnosed GD, antithyroid drugs for less than 3 months. The TCR library used RNA extracted from PBMCs. The data also belong to a second study, concerning T cells in Graves' hyperthyroidism and ophthalmopathy.

Material: peripheral blood mononuclear cells (PBMCs), obtained at new diagnosis, from a patient treated with antithyroid drugs. Every receptor here comes from a woman under 30 with Graves disease.

At least ten counts were recorded for this clonotype. This chain joins TRBV27 and TRBJ1-1, with D possibly matching TRBD1 (6 bases). V was trimmed by 5 bases and J by 1 base, leaving 11 bases between them. Looked up from germline, CDR1 is MNHEY and CDR2 is SMNVEV (reference sequence). The CDR3 consists of 14 residues. The CDR3 here is CASSPLTGNTEAFF. DNA of the CDR3: TGTGCCAGCAGTCCCTTGACAGGGAACACTGAAGCTTTCTTT.

The table lists this clonotype with a few counts. The genes are TRBV13 and TRBJ1-1; 8 positions match TRBD1. V lost 3 bases and J lost 5; bases outside the gene matches: 5. This CDR3 spans 14 amino acids. CDR1 and CDR2 (germline): PRHDT, FYEKMQ (reference sequence). In DNA form, the CDR3 reads TGTGCCAGCAGCTTCCCTACAGGGGGTACTGAAGCTTTCTTT. Its protein is CASSFPTGGTEAFF.

This chain links TRBV24-1 with TRBJ2-1; D remains unclear. Germline V gene sequence: CDR1 KGHDR, CDR2 SFDVKD. The CDR3 contains 16 residues. Trimming stripped 1 base from V and 0 bases from J, with 9 bases between. The CDR3 reads CATSDFKASSYNEQFF. The CDR3 coding sequence is TGTGCCACCAGTGATTTTAAGGCGAGCTCCTACAATGAGCAGTTCTTC.

This clonotype came up many times. The chain uses TRBV2 and TRBJ2-7; the match to TRBD1 covers 7 bases. The CDR3 loop spans 14 amino acids. Germline V lookup: CDR1 SNHLY, CDR2 FYNNEI. The junction had 5 bases not matched to a gene; V was cut back by 4 bases and J by 2 bases. CDR3 in amino acids: CASSVDRDAYEQYF. The DNA for the CDR3 is TGTGCCAGCAGTGTCGACAGGGATGCCTACGAGCAGTACTTC.

The chain links TRBV27 to TRBJ2-4; tentatively, D is TRBD1 (7 bases). The CDR3 is 15 residues long. Germline V gene lookup returns CDR1 MNHEY and CDR2 SMNVEV (reference sequence). Trimming removed 5 bases from V and 13 bases from J, with 24 bases in between. CDR3 nucleotides: TGTGCCAGCAGTCCCACAGGGGACTCCTACAATGAGCAGTACTTC. Its translation is CASSPTGDSYNEQYF.

This clonotype was recorded many times. The V and J genes are TRBV12-3 or TRBV12-4 and TRBJ2-1, with 7 positions matching TRBD1. The V segment lost 4 bases and the J segment 5 bases; nucleotides outside the gene matches: 5. This CDR3 is built from 14 residues. CDR3 sequence reads: CASSSTTGNNEQFF. Written as DNA, the CDR3 is TGTGCCAGCAGTTCTACGACAGGGAACAATGAGCAGTTCTTC.

The V call is TRBV11-2, the J call TRBJ2-1; 8 positions match TRBD2. This CDR3 contains 16 residues. Trimming took 5 bases from V and 2 from J; bases not matched to a gene: 8. The germline gives CDR1 SGHAT, CDR2 FQNNGV. CDR3 DNA sequence: TGTGCCAGCAGCCGAACTGGCGGGAGGACCTACAATGAGCAGTTCTTC. Protein sequence: CASSRTGGRTYNEQFF.

CDR3 bases: TGTGCCAGCAGCGTAGGAGGGAGAACTAATGAAAAACTGTTTTTT. Translation gives CASSVGGRTNEKLFF. The V gene is TRBV9, the J gene TRBJ1-4; D gene unclear. V was pared by 0 bases and J by 1 base, with 7 bases between. This CDR3 spans 15 amino acids. In germline, CDR1 is SGDLS, CDR2 YYNGEE. The full variable domain, with the rest looked up from reference TRBV9 and TRBJ1-4, is DSGVTQTPKHLITATGQRVTLRCSPRSGDLSVYWYQQSLDQGLQFLIQYYNGEERAKGNILERFSAQQFPDLHSELNLSSLELGDSALYFCASSVGGRTNEKLFFGSGTQLSVL.

In this sample, this clonotype turned up once. At one end, the junction sequence differs from germline, possibly due to a read error. The gene calls are TRBV11-2 and TRBJ2-1, with 9 bases fitting TRBD2. CDR1 is SGHAT and CDR2 is FQNNGV in the germline V gene. The CDR3 contains 13 residues. The CDR3: CASSSRTSVEQSF. The CDR3 DNA reads TGTGCCAGCAGCTCACGGACTAGCGTGGAGCAGTCCTTC.

Concerning this clonotype: A much larger clone differs by one base, so this may be a read error. The chain has TRBV2 and TRBJ1-4, with 8 bases that match TRBD1. The CDR3 contains 14 residues. The germline CDR1 and CDR2 sequences are SNHLY and FYNNEI. The CDR3 DNA follows: TGTACCAGCAGTATGCAGGGGGCCGGTGAAAAACTGTTTTTT. Translating gives CTSSMQGAGEKLFF.

V usage is TRBV9 and J usage is TRBJ2-3, with D possibly matching TRBD1 (6 bases). V shed 3 bases and J shed 5 bases, with 16 bases lying between them. This CDR3 region has 15 residues. Germline V gene sequence: CDR1 SGDLS, CDR2 YYNGEE. DNA for the CDR3: TGTGCCAGCAGCGGAGACGGGACAACCGGAGATACGCAGTATTTT. This sequence encodes CASSGDGTTGDTQYF.

This rearrangement joins TRBV30 to TRBJ2-1; 10 positions match TRBD2. CDR3 length: 17 amino acids. Germline V gives CDR1 GTSNPN, CDR2 SVGIG (reference sequence). After removal of 2 bases from V and 4 bases from J, the junction contained 11 bases not matched to a gene. CDR3 residues: CAWSYWATSGKYNEQFF. In DNA form, the CDR3 reads TGTGCCTGGAGTTATTGGGCAACTAGCGGGAAATACAATGAGCAGTTCTTC.

This clonotype was counted only a few times. The chain recombines TRBV19 with TRBJ2-3; 11 bases fit TRBD2. From germline, CDR1 is LNHDA and CDR2 SQIVND (reference sequence). V dropped 6 bases and J dropped 6; count of bases not matched to a gene: 5. The length of the CDR3 is 14 residues. As DNA, the CDR3 is TGTGCCAGTAGACTAGCGGGAGTAGGGGATACGCAGTATTTT. Its protein is CASRLAGVGDTQYF.

This clonotype was seen many times. V usage is TRBV20-1 and J usage is TRBJ2-1, with 9 bases fitting TRBD2. Per the germline V gene, CDR1 is DFQATT and CDR2 is SNEGSKA (reference sequence). V lost 6 bases to trimming and J lost 7 bases; unmatched junction nucleotides: 7. The CDR3 totals 13 residues. CDR3: CSAISGSWNEQFF. The CDR3 DNA reads as TGCAGTGCAATTAGCGGGAGTTGGAATGAGCAGTTCTTC.

The chain couples TRBV7-6 to TRBJ2-7; possibly TRBD1 for D (6 bases). CDR1 and CDR2 (germline): SGHVS, FNYEAQ. This CDR3 has 14 amino acids. Trimming left V 7 bases short and J 5 bases short, with 18 bases between. CDR3 region: CASTRLGQTDEQYF. For the CDR3, the DNA is TGTGCCAGCACCCGACTTGGACAGACTGACGAGCAGTACTTC. Variable domain in full (rest from reference TRBV7-6 and TRBJ2-7): GAGVSQSPRYKVTKRGQDVALRCDPISGHVSLYWYRQALGQGPEFLTYFNYEAQQDKSGLPNDRFSAERPEGSISTLTIQRTEQRDSAMYRCASTRLGQTDEQYFGPGTRLTVT.